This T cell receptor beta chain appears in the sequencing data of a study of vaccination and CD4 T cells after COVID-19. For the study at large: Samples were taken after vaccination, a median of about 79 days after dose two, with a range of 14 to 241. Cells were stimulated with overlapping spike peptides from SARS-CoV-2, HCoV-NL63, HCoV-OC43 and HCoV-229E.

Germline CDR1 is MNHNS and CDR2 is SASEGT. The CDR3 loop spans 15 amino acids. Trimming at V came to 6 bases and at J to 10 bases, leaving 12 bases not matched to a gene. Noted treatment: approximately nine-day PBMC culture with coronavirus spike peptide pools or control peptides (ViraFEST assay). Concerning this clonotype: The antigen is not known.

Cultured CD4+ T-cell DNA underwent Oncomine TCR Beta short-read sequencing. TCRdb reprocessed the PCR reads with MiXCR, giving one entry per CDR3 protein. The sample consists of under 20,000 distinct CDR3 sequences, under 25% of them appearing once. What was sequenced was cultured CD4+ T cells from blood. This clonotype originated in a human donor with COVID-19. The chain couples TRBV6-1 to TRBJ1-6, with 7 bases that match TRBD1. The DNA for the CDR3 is TGTGCCAGCAGCCTGGAGGCTGAGACAGGGTCACCCCTCCACTTT. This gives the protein CASSLEAETGSPLHF.